Presented here are 4 T cell receptor beta chains from one specimen sequenced in a study of blood T cells in healthy people across ages (dated by TCRdb to about 2015). The library was generated by 5' RACE. The sample was run on an Illumina HiSeq 2500. A second PCR of about 6 to 12 cycles was run with a J-beta primer mix and a sample-barcoded 5' primer. TCRdb reprocessing: public reads trimmed at Q25 with fastp, clones called with MiXCR, in-frame beta chains kept. CDR3 protein duplicates are merged, each entry listing the most common genes and DNA. In all, the sample holds roughly 680,000 distinct CDR3 sequences, and about 52% of those were seen once. The ten top clones hold around a third of the sample. The material sequenced was blood. These receptors came from a woman aged 60 to 75 in good health.

This clonotype was observed a few times. The chain joins TRBV28 to TRBJ2-4, with TRBD2 identical over 13 bases. V was clipped by 4 bases and J by 13 bases; unmatched bases: 19. CDR1 and CDR2 from the germline V gene are MDHEN and SYDVKM. This CDR3 is built from 18 residues. CDR3 residues: CASSSMGRTSGSHREQYF. In nucleotides, the CDR3 is TGTGCCAGCAGTTCTATGGGCCGGACTAGCGGGAGTCACAGAGAGCAGTACTTC.

This clonotype was detected ten times or more. This rearrangement joins TRBV9 to TRBJ1-6; D gene ambiguous. This CDR3 contains 16 residues. The V end was cut by 0 bases, the J end by 1 base, with 8 bases between. From germline, CDR1 is SGDLS and CDR2 YYNGEE. In DNA form, the CDR3 reads TGTGCCAGCAGCGTAGATCCAGAATCCTATAATTCACCCCTCCACTTT. Residues: CASSVDPESYNSPLHF.

This clonotype has only a few counts. The chain has TRBV9 and TRBJ2-6; TRBD1 matches 7 bases. The CDR3 length is 18 residues. V lost 3 bases, J lost 0 bases, and 9 bases stayed unmatched. Germline V gene sequence: CDR1 SGDLS, CDR2 YYNGEE. The CDR3: CASSAGRDSLSGANVLTF. As DNA, the CDR3 is TGTGCCAGCAGCGCAGGAAGGGACAGCCTCTCTGGGGCCAACGTCCTGACTTTC.

This clonotype was detected only once. The rearrangement joins TRBV18 to TRBJ2-1; TRBD2 is a possible D gene (6 bases). Germline CDR1 is KGHSH and CDR2 is LQKENI. The CDR3 extends over 14 amino acids. With 0 bases removed from V and 7 bases from J, the gap between germline ends came to 10 bases. CDR3 sequence: CASSPPVGSNEQFF. In nucleotides, the CDR3 is TGTGCCAGCTCACCACCGGTCGGGAGTAATGAGCAGTTCTTC.